This TCR beta chain was identified in a study of somatic mutations in cytotoxic T cells in rheumatoid arthritis. General observations from the study: Unknown were the antigen targets of the expanded CD8+ clones. No correction for multiple comparisons was applied to the slight TRBV07 underrepresentation in rheumatoid arthritis patients.

This clone was observed a handful of times. Its antigen is not known. The repertoire was sequenced with immunoSEQ multiplex PCR; TCRdb's copy has only in-frame clones and lacks some. The repertoire includes approximately 5,800 clones, approximately 70% of them detected once, and roughly 37% sits in the top ten. V was shortened by 3 bases and J by 0 bases, with 12 bases between the two germline ends. CDR3 length: 17 amino acids. Germline CDR1 and CDR2: LNHDA and SQIVND (reference sequence). Specimen: CD8+ T cells sorted from blood. This receptor was obtained from a woman aged 45-65 years in good health. The chain joins TRBV19 to TRBJ2-6; tentative D call: TRBD2 (6 bases). In DNA, the CDR3 is TGTGCCAGTAGTATTGGGGGGTCGGTCTCTGGGGCCAACGTCCTGACTTTC. It codes for CASSIGGSVSGANVLTF.